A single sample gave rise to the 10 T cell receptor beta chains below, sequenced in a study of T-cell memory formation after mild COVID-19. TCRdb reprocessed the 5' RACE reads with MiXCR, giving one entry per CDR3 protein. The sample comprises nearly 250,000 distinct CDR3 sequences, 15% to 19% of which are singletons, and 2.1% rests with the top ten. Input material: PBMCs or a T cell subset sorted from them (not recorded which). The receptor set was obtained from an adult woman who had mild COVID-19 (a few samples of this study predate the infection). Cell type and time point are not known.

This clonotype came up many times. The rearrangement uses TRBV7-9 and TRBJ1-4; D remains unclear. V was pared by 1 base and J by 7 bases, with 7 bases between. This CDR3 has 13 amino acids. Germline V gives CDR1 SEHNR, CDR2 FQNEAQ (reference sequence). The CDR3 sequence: CASSLVHGEKLFF. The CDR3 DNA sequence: TGTGCCAGCAGCTTAGTCCACGGTGAAAAACTGTTTTTT. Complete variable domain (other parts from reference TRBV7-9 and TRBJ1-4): DTGVSQNPRHKITKRGQNVTFRCDPISEHNRLYWYRQTLGQGPEFLTYFQNEAQLEKSRLLSDRFSAERPKGSFSTLEIQRTEQGDSAMYLCASSLVHGEKLFFGSGTQLSVL.

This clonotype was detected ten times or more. In nucleotides, the CDR3 is TGTGCCAGCAGCTTAGGAGGGGACACCGGGGAGCTGTTTTTT. It yields the protein CASSLGGDTGELFF. The chain combines TRBV7-2 with TRBJ2-2, with D perhaps being TRBD1 or TRBD2 (5 bases each). This CDR3 region has 14 residues. Germline loops: CDR1 SGHTA, CDR2 FQGNSA. Trimming removed 1 base from V and 3 bases from J, with 6 bases in between.

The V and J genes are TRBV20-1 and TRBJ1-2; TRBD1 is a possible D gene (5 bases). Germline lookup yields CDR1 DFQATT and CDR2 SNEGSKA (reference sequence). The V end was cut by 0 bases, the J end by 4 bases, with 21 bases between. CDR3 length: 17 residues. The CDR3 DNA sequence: TGCAGTGCTAGAGATGTCCTCGGGGGATCAGCCCTCTATGGCTACACCTTC. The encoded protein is CSARDVLGGSALYGYTF.

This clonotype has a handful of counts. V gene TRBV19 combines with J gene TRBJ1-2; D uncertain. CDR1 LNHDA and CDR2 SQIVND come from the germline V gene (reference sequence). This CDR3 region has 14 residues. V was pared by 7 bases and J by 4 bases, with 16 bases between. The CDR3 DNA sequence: TGTGCCAGTACCCGGAAAGGGAACCCCTATGGCTACACCTTC. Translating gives CASTRKGNPYGYTF.

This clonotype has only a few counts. The CDR3 is CASSLGQGGPRTTEAFF. In nucleotides, the CDR3 is TGTGCCAGCAGTCTTGGACAGGGCGGACCGAGGACCACTGAAGCTTTCTTT. The J gene is TRBJ1-1, the V gene TRBV12-3 or TRBV12-4, with 8 bases fitting TRBD1. V was clipped by 5 bases and J by 4 bases; unmatched bases: 15. This CDR3 region has 17 residues.

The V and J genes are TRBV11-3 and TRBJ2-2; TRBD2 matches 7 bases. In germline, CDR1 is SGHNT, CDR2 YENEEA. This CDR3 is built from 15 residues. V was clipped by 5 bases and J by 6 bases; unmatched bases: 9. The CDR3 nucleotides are TGTGCCAGCAGCCGAATGGCAGGGAGGGCCGGGGAGCTGTTTTTT. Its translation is CASSRMAGRAGELFF.

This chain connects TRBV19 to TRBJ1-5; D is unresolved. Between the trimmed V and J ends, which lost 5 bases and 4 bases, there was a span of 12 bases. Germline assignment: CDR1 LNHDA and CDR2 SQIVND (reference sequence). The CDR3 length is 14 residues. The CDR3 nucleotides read TGTGCCAGTAGTGCACGCCCAGGTAATCAGCCCCAGCATTTT. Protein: CASSARPGNQPQHF.

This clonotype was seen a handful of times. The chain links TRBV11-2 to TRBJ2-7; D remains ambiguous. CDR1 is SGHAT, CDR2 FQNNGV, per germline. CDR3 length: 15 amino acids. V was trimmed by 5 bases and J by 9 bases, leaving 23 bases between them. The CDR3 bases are TGTGCCAGCAGCAGCTCCGGGTCGAGCATCCCCGGGCAGTACTTC. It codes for CASSSSGSSIPGQYF. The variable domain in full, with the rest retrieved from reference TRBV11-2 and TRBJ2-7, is EAGVAQSPRYKIIEKRQSVAFWCNPISGHATLYWYQQILGQGPKLLIQFQNNGVVDDSQLPKDRFSAERLKGVDSTLKIQPAKLEDSAVYLCASSSSGSSIPGQYFGPGTRLTVT.

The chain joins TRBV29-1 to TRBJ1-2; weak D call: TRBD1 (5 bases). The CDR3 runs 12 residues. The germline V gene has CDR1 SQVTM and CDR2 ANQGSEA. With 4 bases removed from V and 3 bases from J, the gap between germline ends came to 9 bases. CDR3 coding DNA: TGCAGCGTTGGGGGCAGGGACTATGGCTACACCTTC. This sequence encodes CSVGGRDYGYTF. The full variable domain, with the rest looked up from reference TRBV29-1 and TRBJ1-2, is SAVISQKPSRDICQRGTSLTIQCQVDSQVTMMFWYRQQPGQSLTLIATANQGSEATYESGFVIDKFPISRPNLTFSTLTVSNMSPEDSSIYLCSVGGRDYGYTFGSGTRLTVV.

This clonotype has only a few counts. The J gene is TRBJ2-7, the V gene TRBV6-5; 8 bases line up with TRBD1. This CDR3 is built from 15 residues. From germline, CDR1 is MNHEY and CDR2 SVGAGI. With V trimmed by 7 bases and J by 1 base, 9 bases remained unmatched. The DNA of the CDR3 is TGTGCCAGCAACACCAAGGGACAGGCATCCTACGAGCAGTACTTC. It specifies CASNTKGQASYEQYF.